Included here is one T cell receptor (beta chain) sequence, with context. The CDR3 is 18 residues long. Germline V CDR1 and CDR2: MNHNS, SASEGT. V was shortened by 2 bases and J by 0 bases, with 16 bases between the two germline ends. Everyone who took part was roughly 18 to 90 years old, and they came from roughly 25 US areas. The data belong to a study of blood T cell repertoires in COVID-19. Study in general: PBMCs, B-cell-depleted T cells, or T cells were the source of the cDNA or gDNA that made up the material.

Clones were read by immunoSEQ multiplex PCR, and TCRdb kept only the in-frame ones, dropping some. Here the sample spans about 180,000 clones, 80% to 90% being singletons. This rearrangement joins TRBV6-1 to TRBJ1-4, with a weak D call TRBD1 (6 bases). Sequencing was carried out using PBMCs or T cells enriched from blood (not recorded which). This TCR was recovered from a woman between 18 and 30 years old who had recovered from COVID-19. The CDR3 protein is CASSEWVGDISTNEKLFF. The CDR3 nucleotides are TGTGCCAGCAGTGAATGGGTGGGGGACATCTCAACTAATGAAAAACTGTTTTTT.